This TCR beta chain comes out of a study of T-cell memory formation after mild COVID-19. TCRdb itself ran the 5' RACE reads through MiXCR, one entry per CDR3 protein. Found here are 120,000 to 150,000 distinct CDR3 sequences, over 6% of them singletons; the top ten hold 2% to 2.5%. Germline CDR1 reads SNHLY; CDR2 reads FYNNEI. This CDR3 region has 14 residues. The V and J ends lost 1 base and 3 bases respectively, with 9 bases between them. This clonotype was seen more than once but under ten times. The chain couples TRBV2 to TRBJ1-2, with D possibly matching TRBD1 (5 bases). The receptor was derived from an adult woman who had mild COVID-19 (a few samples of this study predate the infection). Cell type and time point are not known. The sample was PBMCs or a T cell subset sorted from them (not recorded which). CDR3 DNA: TGTGCCAGCAGTGAAGGCAGGGCCGACTATGGCTACACCTTC. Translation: CASSEGRADYGYTF.